This T cell receptor beta chain was captured in a study of shared clonotypes between healthy human individuals. The protocol was immunoSEQ multiplex PCR, while the TCRdb copy is restricted to in-frame clones and leaves out a portion. The table has about half a million clones, around 73% seen once. Germline lookup yields CDR1 SGHRS and CDR2 YFSETQ. V was shortened by 1 base and J by 2 bases, with 9 bases between the two germline ends. This CDR3 comprises 14 residues. The TCR sequence derives from a woman aged 40 to 50 in good health. Some clones in this sample may be carry-over from other donors' samples. This sequence joins TRBV5-1 and TRBJ1-2, with D possibly TRBD1 on 5 matching bases. Source material: PBMCs. The CDR3 sequence is CASSLPTANYGYTF. The DNA for the CDR3 is TGCGCCAGCAGCTTGCCGACAGCGAACTATGGCTACACCTTC.